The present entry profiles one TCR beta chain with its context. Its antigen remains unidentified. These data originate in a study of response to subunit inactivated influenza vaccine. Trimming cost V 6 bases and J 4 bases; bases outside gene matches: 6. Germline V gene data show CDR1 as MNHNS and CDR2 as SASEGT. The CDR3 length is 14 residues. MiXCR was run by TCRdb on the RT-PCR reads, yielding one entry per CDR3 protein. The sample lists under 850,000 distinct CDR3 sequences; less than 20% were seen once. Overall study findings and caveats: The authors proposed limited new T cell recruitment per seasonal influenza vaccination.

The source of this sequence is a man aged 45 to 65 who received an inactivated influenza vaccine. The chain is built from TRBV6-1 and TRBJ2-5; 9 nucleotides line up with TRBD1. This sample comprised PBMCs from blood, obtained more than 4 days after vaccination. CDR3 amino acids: CASSRGQGRETQYF. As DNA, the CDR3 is TGTGCCAGCAGCCGCGGACAGGGGCGAGAGACCCAGTACTTC.